A selection of T cell receptor beta chains follows, all from one sample in a study of blood T cells in healthy people across ages. In TCRdb, the 5' RACE reads were re-called with MiXCR into one record per CDR3 protein. The sample lists about 1.6 million distinct CDR3 sequences, about 31% occurring once. Specimen: blood. The receptors shown here come from a woman aged 30 to 39 in good health. Each CDR3 is given with its conserved first and last residue. The order of the fields is J gene, V gene, CDR3 protein.

TRBJ1-1	TRBV20-1	CSASPKDTWVMNTEAFF
TRBJ2-7	TRBV29-1	CSVEIDRGSYEQYF
TRBJ2-1	TRBV14	CASSPLGDSLYNEQFF
TRBJ2-3	TRBV5-1	CASSRLGQGDTQYF
TRBJ2-7	TRBV20-1	CSASLAPYEQYF
TRBJ2-2	TRBV6-1	CASRKVPGQNTGELFF
TRBJ2-1	TRBV11-2	CASSFLQFGTSEPSHEQFF
TRBJ2-1	TRBV27	CASSLGHNKQFF
TRBJ2-7	TRBV5-5	CASTMGRGGYEQYF
TRBJ2-1	TRBV5-1	CASTLVGGSYNEQFF
TRBJ2-3	TRBV7-9	CASSLEALGGADTQYF
TRBJ1-2	TRBV11-2	CASSLPRGLNNYGYTF
TRBJ2-1	TRBV28	CASSFVGRDYNEQFF
TRBJ1-1	TRBV6-5	CASRGRQGDNTEAFF
TRBJ1-6	TRBV7-9	CASNLDRGTSPLHF
TRBJ2-5	TRBV11-2	CASTSTSDEETQYF
TRBJ2-5	TRBV2	CASSGTGETQYF
TRBJ2-3	TRBV20-1	CSASHLSLPDTQYF
TRBJ2-7	TRBV5-8	CASSKGGYTYGQYF
TRBJ2-5	TRBV20-1	CSAGPVGNQETQYF
TRBJ2-5	TRBV9	CASSVDGTPGETQYF
TRBJ1-2	TRBV20-1	CSGQGFYGYTF
TRBJ2-1	TRBV10-3	CATRVAGRPSNEQFF
TRBJ2-3	TRBV5-1	CASSEQGVGDTDTQYF
TRBJ2-3	TRBV6-6	CASSATGTRTSDTQYF
TRBJ1-2	TRBV13	CASSYLRQGELDGYTF
TRBJ2-7	TRBV20-1	CSARDLSRTFYEQYF
TRBJ1-1	TRBV7-9	CASSQARGADTEAFF
TRBJ2-1	TRBV12-3/TRBV12-4	CASSLEGFPGVNNEQFF
TRBJ2-3	TRBV27	CASSSLAGKRTDTQYF
TRBJ1-1	TRBV7-3	CASSLSGWEGGTEAFF
TRBJ1-3	TRBV20-1	CSARAAVSGNTIYF
TRBJ2-7	TRBV6-6	CASSPESGLSSYEQYF
TRBJ2-3	TRBV11-2	CASSLGGGRADAQYF
TRBJ1-2	TRBV20-1	CSAPTGKDGYTF
TRBJ2-2	TRBV6-2/TRBV6-3	CASSGDLDNLYRELFF
TRBJ1-1	TRBV2	CASPRRRGTEAFF
TRBJ1-6	TRBV12-3/TRBV12-4	CASRGDRNSPLHF
TRBJ1-2	TRBV6-1	CASRGTNYGYTF
TRBJ2-7	TRBV9	CASSADGNPYEQYF
TRBJ2-7	TRBV28	CATCPPGQGYEQYF
TRBJ1-2	TRBV29-1	CSVEYLSPLTSANYGYTF
TRBJ2-5	TRBV11-2	CASSPSGKAQYF
TRBJ2-7	TRBV11-2	CASSPLRGHEQYF
TRBJ2-1	TRBV5-1	CASSLGSRGRTGNEQFF
TRBJ2-5	TRBV7-2	CASSFSEQETQYF
TRBJ2-7	TRBV15	CATSGDRASEQYF
TRBJ2-7	TRBV27	CASSLGTGNFYEQYF
TRBJ2-7	TRBV13	CASSPHSSLGYEQYF
TRBJ2-7	TRBV20-1	CSARVQRDHEQYF
TRBJ2-7	TRBV7-3	CASSELAGDLYEQYF
TRBJ2-7	TRBV28	CASSFRSALVDEQYF